This T cell receptor beta chain appears in the sequencing data of a study of blood T cell repertoires in COVID-19. Whole-study context: From the United States, Italy and Spain came samples of acute and convalescent COVID-19. Sources were T cells, B-cell-depleted T cells, or PBMCs; the material itself was cDNA or gDNA.

Germline V gene sequence: CDR1 KGHSH, CDR2 LQKENI. Germline trimming cut 3 bases from V and 3 bases from J; bases unmatched to any gene: 5. This CDR3 has 15 amino acids. Original analysis: Amplification with reference gene primers provided the estimates of nucleated cell counts. Clones were read by immunoSEQ multiplex PCR, and TCRdb kept only the in-frame ones, dropping some. Clone size and V and J calls were adopted from that table, with D and trimming inferred from the DNA. The table has approximately 220,000 clones, around 84% seen once. This clone was detected a few times. The clonotype originates from a woman aged 55-75 years who had recovered from COVID-19. The chain employs TRBV18 and TRBJ2-1; the match to TRBD1 covers 7 bases. The specimen sequenced was peripheral blood. The CDR3 sequence is CASSPRQGSYNEQFF. DNA of the CDR3: TGTGCCAGCTCACCGCGACAGGGTAGCTACAATGAGCAGTTCTTC.